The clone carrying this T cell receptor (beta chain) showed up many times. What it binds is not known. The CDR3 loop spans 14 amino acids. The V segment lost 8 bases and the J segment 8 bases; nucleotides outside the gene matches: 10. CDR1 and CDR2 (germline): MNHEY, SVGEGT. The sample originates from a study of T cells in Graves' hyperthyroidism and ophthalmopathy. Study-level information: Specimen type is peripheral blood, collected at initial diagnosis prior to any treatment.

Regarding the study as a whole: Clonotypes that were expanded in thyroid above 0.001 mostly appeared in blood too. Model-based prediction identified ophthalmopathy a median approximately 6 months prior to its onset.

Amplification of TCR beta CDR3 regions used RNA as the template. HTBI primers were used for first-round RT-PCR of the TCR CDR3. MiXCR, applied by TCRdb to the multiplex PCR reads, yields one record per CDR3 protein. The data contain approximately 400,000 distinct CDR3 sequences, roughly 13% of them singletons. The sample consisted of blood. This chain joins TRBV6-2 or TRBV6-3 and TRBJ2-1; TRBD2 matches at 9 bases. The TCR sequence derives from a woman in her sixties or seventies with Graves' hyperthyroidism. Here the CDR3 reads CASALAGVYHEQFF. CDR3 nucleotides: TGTGCCAGCGCCTTAGCGGGAGTTTATCATGAGCAGTTCTTC.